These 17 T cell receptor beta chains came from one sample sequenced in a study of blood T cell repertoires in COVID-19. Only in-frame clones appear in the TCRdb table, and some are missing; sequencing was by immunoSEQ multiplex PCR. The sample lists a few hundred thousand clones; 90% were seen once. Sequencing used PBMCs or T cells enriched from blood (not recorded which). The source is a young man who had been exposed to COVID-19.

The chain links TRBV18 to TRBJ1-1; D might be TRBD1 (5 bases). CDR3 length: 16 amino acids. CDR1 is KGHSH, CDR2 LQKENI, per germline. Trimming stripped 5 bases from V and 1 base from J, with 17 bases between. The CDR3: CASSSRTWGENTEAFF. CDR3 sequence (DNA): TGTGCCAGCTCATCGCGGACTTGGGGGGAGAACACTGAAGCTTTCTTT.

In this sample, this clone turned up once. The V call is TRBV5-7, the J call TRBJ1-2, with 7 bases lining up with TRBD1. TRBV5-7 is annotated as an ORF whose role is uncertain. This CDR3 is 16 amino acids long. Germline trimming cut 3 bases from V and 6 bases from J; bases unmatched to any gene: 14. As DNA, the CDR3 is TGTGCCAGCAGCTCAACAGGGGCGGACTCTCTGGATGGCTACACCTTC. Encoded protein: CASSSTGADSLDGYTF.

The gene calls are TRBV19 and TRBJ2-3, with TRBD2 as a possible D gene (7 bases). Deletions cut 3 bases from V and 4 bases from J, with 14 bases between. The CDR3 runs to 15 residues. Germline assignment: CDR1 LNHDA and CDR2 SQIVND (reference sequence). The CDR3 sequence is CASSIRTGGPDTQYF. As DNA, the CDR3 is TGTGCCAGTAGTATTAGAACGGGGGGCCCAGATACGCAGTATTTT.

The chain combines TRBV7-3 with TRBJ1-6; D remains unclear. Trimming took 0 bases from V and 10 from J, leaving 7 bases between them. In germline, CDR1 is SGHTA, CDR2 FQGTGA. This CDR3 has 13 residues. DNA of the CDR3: TGTGCCAGCAGCTTAACATTGAGATCACCCCTCCACTTT. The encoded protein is CASSLTLRSPLHF.

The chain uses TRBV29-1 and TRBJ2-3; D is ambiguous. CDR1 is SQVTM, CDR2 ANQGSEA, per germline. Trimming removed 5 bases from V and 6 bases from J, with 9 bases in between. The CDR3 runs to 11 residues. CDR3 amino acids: CSVTWADTQYF. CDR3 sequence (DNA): TGCAGCGTTACCTGGGCGGATACGCAGTATTTT.

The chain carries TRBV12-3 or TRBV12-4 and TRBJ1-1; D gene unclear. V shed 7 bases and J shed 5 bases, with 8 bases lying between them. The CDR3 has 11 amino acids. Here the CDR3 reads CASMRGTEAFF. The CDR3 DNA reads TGTGCCAGCATGCGGGGTACTGAAGCTTTCTTT.

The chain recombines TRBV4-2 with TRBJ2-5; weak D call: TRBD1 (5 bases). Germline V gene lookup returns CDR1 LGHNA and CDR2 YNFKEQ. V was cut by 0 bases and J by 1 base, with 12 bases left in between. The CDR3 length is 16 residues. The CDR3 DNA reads TGTGCCAGCAGCCAAGATGGTCAGGGCGGCCAAGAGACCCAGTACTTC. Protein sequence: CASSQDGQGGQETQYF.

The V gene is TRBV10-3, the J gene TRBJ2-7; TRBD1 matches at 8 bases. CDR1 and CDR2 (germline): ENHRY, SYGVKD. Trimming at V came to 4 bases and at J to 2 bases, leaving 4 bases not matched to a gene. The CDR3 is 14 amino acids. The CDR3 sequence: CAISGDRGPYEQYF. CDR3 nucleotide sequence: TGTGCCATCAGTGGTGACAGGGGTCCCTACGAGCAGTACTTC.

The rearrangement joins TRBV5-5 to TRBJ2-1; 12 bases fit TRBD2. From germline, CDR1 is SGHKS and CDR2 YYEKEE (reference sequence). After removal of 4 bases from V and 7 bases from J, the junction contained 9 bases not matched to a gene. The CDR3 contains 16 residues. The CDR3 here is CASSPSGGALSNEQFF. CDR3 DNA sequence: TGTGCCAGCAGCCCTAGCGGGGGGGCCTTAAGTAATGAGCAGTTCTTC.

The CDR3 DNA reads TGTGCCACCGCCTACAGGGGTTTCGAAAAACTGTTTTTT. The encoded protein is CATAYRGFEKLFF. The chain links TRBV6-5 to TRBJ1-4; 7 positions agree with TRBD1. CDR1 is MNHEY and CDR2 is SVGAGI in the germline V gene. The CDR3 length is 13 residues. The J segment lost 8 bases and the V segment lost 10 bases, leaving 10 bases of the junction unmatched.

DNA of the CDR3: TGTGCCAGCACCCTAACTAATGCCAATTCACCCCTCCACTTT. This encodes CASTLTNANSPLHF. The chain has TRBV6-5 and TRBJ1-6; the D is unclear. V was trimmed by 7 bases and J by 7 bases, leaving 14 bases between them. The CDR3 is made up of 14 amino acids. Looked up from germline, CDR1 is MNHEY and CDR2 is SVGAGI.

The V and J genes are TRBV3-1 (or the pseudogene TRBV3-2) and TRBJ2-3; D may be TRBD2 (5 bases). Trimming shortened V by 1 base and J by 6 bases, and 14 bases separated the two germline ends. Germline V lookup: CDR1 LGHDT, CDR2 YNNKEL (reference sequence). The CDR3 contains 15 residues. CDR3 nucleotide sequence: TGTGCCAGCAGCCAAGGTACCGACCGGAGGGATACGCAGTATTTT. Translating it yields CASSQGTDRRDTQYF.

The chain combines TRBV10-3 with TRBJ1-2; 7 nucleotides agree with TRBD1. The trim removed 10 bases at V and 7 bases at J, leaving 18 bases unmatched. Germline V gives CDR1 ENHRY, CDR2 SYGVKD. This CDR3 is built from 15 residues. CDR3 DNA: TGTGCCACCCTTCGGGGACAGCTCGACCCCAGTGGCTACACCTTC. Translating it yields CATLRGQLDPSGYTF.

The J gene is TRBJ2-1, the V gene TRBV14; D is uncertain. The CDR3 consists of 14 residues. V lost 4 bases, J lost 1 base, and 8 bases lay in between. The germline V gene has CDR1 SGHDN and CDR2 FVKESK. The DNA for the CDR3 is TGTGCCAGCAGCCGGTCGAGGTCCTACAATGAGCAGTTCTTC. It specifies CASSRSRSYNEQFF.

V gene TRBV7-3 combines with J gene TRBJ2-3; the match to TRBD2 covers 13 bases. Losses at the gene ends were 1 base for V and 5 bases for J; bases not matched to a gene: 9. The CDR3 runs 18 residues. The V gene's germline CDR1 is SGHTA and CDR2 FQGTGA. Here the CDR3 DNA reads TGTGCCAGCAGCTTAATCCACACTAGCGGGGGGGCCTTAGATACGCAGTATTTT. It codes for CASSLIHTSGGALDTQYF.

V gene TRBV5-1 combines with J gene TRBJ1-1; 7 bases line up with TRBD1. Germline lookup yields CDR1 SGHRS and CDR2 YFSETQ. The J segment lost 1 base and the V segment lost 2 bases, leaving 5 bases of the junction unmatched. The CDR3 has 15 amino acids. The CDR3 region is CASSLTGVANTEAFF. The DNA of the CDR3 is TGCGCCAGCAGCTTAACAGGGGTGGCGAACACTGAAGCTTTCTTT.

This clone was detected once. The CDR3, as DNA: TGTGCCAGTAGTGAATGGACTAGCGGGGGGGCCTACGAGCAGTACTTC. Translated, it gives CASSEWTSGGAYEQYF. The gene calls are TRBV19 and TRBJ2-7; 15 bases are a match to TRBD2. CDR1 and CDR2 (germline): LNHDA, SQIVND (reference sequence). This CDR3 contains 16 residues. Losses at the gene ends were 5 bases for V and 2 bases for J; bases not matched to a gene: 4.